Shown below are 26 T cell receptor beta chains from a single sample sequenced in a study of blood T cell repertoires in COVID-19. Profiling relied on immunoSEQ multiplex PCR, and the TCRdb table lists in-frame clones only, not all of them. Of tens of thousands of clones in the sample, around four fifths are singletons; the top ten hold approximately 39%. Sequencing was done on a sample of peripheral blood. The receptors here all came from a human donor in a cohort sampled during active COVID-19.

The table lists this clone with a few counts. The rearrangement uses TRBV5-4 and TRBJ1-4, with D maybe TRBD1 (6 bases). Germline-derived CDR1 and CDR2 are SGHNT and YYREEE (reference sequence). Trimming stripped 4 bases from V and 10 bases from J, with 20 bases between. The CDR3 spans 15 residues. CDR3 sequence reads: CASSPGAGIYGKLFF. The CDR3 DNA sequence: TGTGCCAGCAGCCCAGGGGCAGGAATATATGGAAAACTGTTTTTT. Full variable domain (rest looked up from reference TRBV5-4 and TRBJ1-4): ETGVTQSPTHLIKTRGQQVTLRCSSQSGHNTVSWYQQALGQGPQFIFQYYREEENGRGNFPPRFSGLQFPNYSSELNVNALELDDSALYLCASSPGAGIYGKLFFGSGTQLSVL.

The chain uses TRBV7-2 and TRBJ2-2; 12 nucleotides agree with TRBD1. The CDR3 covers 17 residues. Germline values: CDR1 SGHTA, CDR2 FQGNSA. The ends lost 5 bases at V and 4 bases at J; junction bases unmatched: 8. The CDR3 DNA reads TGTGCCAGCAGCGTCCAGGGACAGGGGGCTCCCACCGGGGAGCTGTTTTTT. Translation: CASSVQGQGAPTGELFF.

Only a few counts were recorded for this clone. CDR3 in DNA: TGTGCCAGCAGCTTAGGGGGCGCTGGGGCCAACGTCCTGACTTTC. This gives the protein CASSLGGAGANVLTF. J is TRBJ2-6 and V is TRBV7-2, with a weak D call TRBD1 (5 bases). CDR1 and CDR2 from the germline V gene are SGHTA and FQGNSA. The CDR3 runs to 15 residues. Trimming removed 1 base from V and 2 bases from J, with 6 bases in between. Together with reference TRBV7-2 and TRBJ2-6, the CDR3 gives the full variable domain: GAGVSQSPSNKVTEKGKDVELRCDPISGHTALYWYRQSLGQGLEFLIYFQGNSAPDKSGLPSDRFSAERTGGSVSTLTIQRTQQEDSAVYLCASSLGGAGANVLTFGAGSRLTVL.

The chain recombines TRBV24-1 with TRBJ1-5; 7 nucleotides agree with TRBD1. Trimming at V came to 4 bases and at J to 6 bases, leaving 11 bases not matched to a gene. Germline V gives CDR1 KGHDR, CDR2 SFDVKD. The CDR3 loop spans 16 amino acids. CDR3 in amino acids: CATSDPRQGKSQPQHF. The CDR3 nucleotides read TGTGCCACCAGTGACCCCCGACAGGGTAAGAGTCAGCCCCAGCATTTT.

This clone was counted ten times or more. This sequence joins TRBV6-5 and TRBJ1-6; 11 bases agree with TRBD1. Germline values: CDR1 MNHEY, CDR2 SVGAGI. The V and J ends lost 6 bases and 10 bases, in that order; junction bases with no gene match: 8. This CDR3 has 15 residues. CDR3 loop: CASRFGDRGVSPLHF. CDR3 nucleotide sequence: TGTGCCAGCAGGTTCGGGGACAGGGGGGTCTCACCCCTCCACTTT.

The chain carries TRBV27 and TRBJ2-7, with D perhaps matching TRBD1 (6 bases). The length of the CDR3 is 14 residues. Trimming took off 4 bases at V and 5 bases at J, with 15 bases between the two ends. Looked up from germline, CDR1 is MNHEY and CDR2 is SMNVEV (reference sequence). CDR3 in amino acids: CASSWSAGVDEQYF. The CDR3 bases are TGTGCCAGCAGTTGGTCCGCAGGGGTGGACGAGCAGTACTTC.

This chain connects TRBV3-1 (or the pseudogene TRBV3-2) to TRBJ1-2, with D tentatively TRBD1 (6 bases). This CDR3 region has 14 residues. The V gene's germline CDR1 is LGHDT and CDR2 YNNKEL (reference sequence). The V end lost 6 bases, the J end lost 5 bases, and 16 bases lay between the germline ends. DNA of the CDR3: TGTGCCAGCAGTTCCGGGACACAAGATTATGGCTACACCTTC. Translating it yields CASSSGTQDYGYTF.

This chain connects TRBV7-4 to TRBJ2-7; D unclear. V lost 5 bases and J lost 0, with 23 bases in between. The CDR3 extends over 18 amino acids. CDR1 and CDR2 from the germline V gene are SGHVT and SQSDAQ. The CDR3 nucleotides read TGTGCCAGCAGCCTTCCGCCCTCATTACCGCGGAGCTCCTACGAGCAGTACTTC. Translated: CASSLPPSLPRSSYEQYF.

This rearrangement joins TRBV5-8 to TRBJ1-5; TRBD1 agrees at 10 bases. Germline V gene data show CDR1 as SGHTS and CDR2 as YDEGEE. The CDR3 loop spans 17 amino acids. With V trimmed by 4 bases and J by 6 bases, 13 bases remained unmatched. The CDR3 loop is CASSPGTGVKQSQPQHF. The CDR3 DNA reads TGTGCCAGCAGCCCCGGGACAGGGGTTAAGCAATCTCAGCCCCAGCATTTT.

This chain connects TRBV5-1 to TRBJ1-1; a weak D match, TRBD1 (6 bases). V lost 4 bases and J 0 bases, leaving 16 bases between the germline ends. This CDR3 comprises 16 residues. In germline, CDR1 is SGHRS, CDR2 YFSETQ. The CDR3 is CASSPRFGTLNTEAFF. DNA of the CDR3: TGCGCCAGCAGCCCCCGCTTCGGGACACTGAACACTGAAGCTTTCTTT. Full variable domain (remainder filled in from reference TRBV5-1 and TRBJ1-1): KAGVTQTPRYLIKTRGQQVTLSCSPISGHRSVSWYQQTPGQGLQFLFEYFSETQRNKGNFPGRFSGRQFSNSRSEMNVSTLELGDSALYLCASSPRFGTLNTEAFFGQGTRLTVV.

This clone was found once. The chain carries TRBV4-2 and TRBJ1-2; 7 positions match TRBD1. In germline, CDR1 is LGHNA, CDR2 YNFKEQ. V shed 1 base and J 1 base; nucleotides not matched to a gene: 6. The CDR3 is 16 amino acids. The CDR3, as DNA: TGTGCCAGCAGCCAAGTAACAGGGGCTTTTAACTATGGCTACACCTTC. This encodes CASSQVTGAFNYGYTF.

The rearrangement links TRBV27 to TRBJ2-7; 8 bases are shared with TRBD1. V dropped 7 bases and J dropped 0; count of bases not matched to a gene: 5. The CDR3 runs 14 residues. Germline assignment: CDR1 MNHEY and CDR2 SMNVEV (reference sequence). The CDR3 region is CASKLRGPSYEQYF. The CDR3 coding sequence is TGTGCCAGCAAGCTCAGGGGGCCCTCCTACGAGCAGTACTTC.

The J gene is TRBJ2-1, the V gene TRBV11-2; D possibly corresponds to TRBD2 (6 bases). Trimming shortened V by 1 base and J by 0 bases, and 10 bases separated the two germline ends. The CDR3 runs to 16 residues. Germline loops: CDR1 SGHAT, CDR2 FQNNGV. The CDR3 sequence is CASSLAAGSSYNEQFF. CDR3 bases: TGTGCCAGCAGCTTAGCGGCGGGGAGCTCCTACAATGAGCAGTTCTTC.

The CDR3 DNA sequence: TGTGCCAGCTCACCACCTGGTTGGCTAGCGGGCACAGATACGCAGTATTTT. It codes for CASSPPGWLAGTDTQYF. V usage is TRBV18 and J usage is TRBJ2-3; TRBD2 matches 7 bases. The germline gives CDR1 KGHSH, CDR2 LQKENI. CDR3 length equals 17 residues. The ends lost 0 bases at V and 1 base at J; junction bases unmatched: 7.

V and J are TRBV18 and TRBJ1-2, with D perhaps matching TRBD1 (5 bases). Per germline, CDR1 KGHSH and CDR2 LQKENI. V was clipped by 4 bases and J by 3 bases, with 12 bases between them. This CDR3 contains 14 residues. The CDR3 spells CASSHGTGDYGYTF. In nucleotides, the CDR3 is TGTGCCAGCTCACACGGGACGGGGGACTATGGCTACACCTTC.

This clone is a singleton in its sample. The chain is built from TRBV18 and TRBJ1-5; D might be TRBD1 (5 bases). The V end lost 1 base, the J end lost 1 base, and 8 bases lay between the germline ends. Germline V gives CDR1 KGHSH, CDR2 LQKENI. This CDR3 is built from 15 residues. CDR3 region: CASSPLGQSNQPQHF. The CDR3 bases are TGTGCCAGCTCACCACTGGGGCAGAGCAATCAGCCCCAGCATTTT.

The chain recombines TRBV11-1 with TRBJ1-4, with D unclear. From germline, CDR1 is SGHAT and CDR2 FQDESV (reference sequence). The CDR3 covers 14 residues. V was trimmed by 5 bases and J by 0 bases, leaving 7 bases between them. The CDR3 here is CASSRTATNEKLFF. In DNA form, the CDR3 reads TGTGCCAGCAGCCGGACTGCAACTAATGAAAAACTGTTTTTT.

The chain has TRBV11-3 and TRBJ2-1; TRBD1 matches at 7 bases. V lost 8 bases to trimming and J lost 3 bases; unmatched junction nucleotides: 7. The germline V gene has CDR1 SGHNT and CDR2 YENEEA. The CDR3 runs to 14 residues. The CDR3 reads CASSLGDSYNEQFF. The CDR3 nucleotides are TGTGCCAGCTCCCTCGGGGACAGCTACAATGAGCAGTTCTTC.

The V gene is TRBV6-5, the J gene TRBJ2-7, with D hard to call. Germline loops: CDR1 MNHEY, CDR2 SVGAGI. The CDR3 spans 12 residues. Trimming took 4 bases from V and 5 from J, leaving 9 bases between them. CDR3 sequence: CASSSSTDEQYF. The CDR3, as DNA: TGTGCCAGCAGTTCCTCTACGGACGAGCAGTACTTC.

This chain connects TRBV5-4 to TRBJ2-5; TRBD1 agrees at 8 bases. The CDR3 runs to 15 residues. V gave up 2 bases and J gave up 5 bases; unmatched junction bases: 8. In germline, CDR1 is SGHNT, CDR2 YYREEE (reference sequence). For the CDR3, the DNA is TGTGCCAGCAGCTTACGGACAGGGATGGTGGAGACCCAGTACTTC. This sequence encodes CASSLRTGMVETQYF.

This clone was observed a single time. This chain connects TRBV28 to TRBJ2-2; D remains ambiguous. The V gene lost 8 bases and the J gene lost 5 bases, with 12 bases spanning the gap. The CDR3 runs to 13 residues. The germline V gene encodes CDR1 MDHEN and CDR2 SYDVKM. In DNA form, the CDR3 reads TGTGCCAGCCTCACGCACGGGACCGGGGAGCTGTTTTTT. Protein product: CASLTHGTGELFF.

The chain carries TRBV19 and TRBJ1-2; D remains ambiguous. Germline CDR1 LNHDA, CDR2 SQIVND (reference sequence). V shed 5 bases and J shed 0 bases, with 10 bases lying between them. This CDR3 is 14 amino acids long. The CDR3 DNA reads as TGTGCCAGTAGTCCCCAGCGTTCTAACTATGGCTACACCTTC. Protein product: CASSPQRSNYGYTF.

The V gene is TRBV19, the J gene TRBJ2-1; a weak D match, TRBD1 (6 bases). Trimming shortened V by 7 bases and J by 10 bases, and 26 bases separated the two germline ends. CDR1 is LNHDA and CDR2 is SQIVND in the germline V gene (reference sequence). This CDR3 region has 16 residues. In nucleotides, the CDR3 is TGTGCCAGTACCTCCTTTTATGGGACACGGTATGTAGAGCAGTTCTTC. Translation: CASTSFYGTRYVEQFF.

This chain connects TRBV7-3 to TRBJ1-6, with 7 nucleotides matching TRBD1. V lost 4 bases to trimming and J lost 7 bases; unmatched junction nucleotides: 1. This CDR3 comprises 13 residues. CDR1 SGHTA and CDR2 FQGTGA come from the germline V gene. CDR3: CASSWDRNSPLHF. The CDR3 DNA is TGTGCCAGCAGCTGGGACAGAAATTCACCCCTCCACTTT.

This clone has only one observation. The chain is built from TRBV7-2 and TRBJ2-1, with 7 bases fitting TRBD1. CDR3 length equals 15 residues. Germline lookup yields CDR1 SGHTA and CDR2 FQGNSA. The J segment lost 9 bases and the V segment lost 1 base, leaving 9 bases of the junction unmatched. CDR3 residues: CASSLGPTGDGEQFF. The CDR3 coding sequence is TGTGCCAGCAGCTTAGGCCCTACAGGGGACGGTGAGCAGTTCTTC.

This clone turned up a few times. CDR3 sequence reads: CASSLLSQETQYF. The CDR3 DNA sequence: TGTGCCAGCAGCTTATTGTCTCAAGAGACCCAGTACTTC. The chain employs TRBV7-3 and TRBJ2-5; D gene uncertain. The CDR3 contains 13 residues. Germline V lookup: CDR1 SGHTA, CDR2 FQGTGA. The germline V and J ends were trimmed by 2 bases and 2 bases, with 6 bases remaining between them.